These T cell receptor beta chains were read from a single sample in a study of blood T cell repertoires in COVID-19. Here immunoSEQ multiplex PCR was the method, and the copy in TCRdb shows in-frame clones only, minus some. The profile covers 170,000 or so clones, with roughly 87% appearing a single time and over 7% taken by the ten largest. The specimen was PBMCs or T cells enriched from blood (not recorded which). The origin of the receptors is a woman aged 50 to 60 who had recovered from COVID-19. The conserved cysteine and the conserved F or W are not part of the CDR3 here. The D gene is left open where the match is weak.

d_call: TRBD1; v_call: TRBV9; j_call: TRBJ1-2; cdr3_aa: ASSVLAGTGGYGYT
d_call: NA; v_call: TRBV14; j_call: TRBJ1-5; cdr3_aa: ASSQGGDNQPQH
d_call: NA; v_call: TRBV7-9; j_call: TRBJ1-3; cdr3_aa: ASSLVLTRGGNTIY
d_call: NA; v_call: TRBV6-1; j_call: TRBJ1-2; cdr3_aa: ASSDRGWNYGYT
d_call: TRBD2; v_call: TRBV6-5; j_call: TRBJ2-7; cdr3_aa: ASSPSGRSYEQY
d_call: TRBD2; v_call: TRBV5-1; j_call: TRBJ2-3; cdr3_aa: ASSFSSGQAGSQY
d_call: NA; v_call: TRBV29-1; j_call: TRBJ1-1; cdr3_aa: SVVRGNTEAF
d_call: TRBD1; v_call: TRBV30; j_call: TRBJ2-1; cdr3_aa: AWSAGGSYNEQF
d_call: TRBD2; v_call: TRBV10-1; j_call: TRBJ2-3; cdr3_aa: ASSESGRENTDTQY
d_call: NA; v_call: TRBV7-2; j_call: TRBJ2-7; cdr3_aa: ASSLLREKQY
d_call: NA; v_call: TRBV5-3; j_call: TRBJ2-7; cdr3_aa: ARSLLQRRRTSHEQY
d_call: TRBD2; v_call: TRBV7-6; j_call: TRBJ2-5; cdr3_aa: ASSFSGSETQY
d_call: NA; v_call: TRBV10-3; j_call: TRBJ2-1; cdr3_aa: ATMPRQDLGYNEQF
d_call: NA; v_call: TRBV2; j_call: TRBJ1-4; cdr3_aa: ASRGEWEKLF
d_call: TRBD2; v_call: TRBV7-2; j_call: TRBJ2-5; cdr3_aa: ASSLGTSLSETQY
d_call: TRBD2; v_call: TRBV13; j_call: TRBJ2-3; cdr3_aa: ASSLLAGADTQY
d_call: TRBD1; v_call: TRBV9; j_call: TRBJ2-1; cdr3_aa: ASSPRDRNNEQF
d_call: TRBD2; v_call: TRBV5-1; j_call: TRBJ2-1; cdr3_aa: ASSLSGLAGGDNEQF
d_call: TRBD1; v_call: TRBV28; j_call: TRBJ1-5; cdr3_aa: ASSIIRGQGSQPQH
d_call: TRBD2; v_call: TRBV25-1; j_call: TRBJ2-5; cdr3_aa: ASSEKGLAYETQY
d_call: NA; v_call: TRBV2; j_call: TRBJ2-3; cdr3_aa: ASSEENTDTQY
d_call: NA; v_call: TRBV6-5; j_call: TRBJ1-1; cdr3_aa: ASSSQGLGTEAF
d_call: NA; v_call: TRBV5-5; j_call: TRBJ1-5; cdr3_aa: ASSLGPHGRDKNQPQH
d_call: NA; v_call: TRBV2; j_call: TRBJ2-7; cdr3_aa: ASSARRERLDEQY
d_call: NA; v_call: TRBV5-1; j_call: TRBJ1-3; cdr3_aa: ASSLGQKVSGNTIY
d_call: TRBD2; v_call: TRBV5-4; j_call: TRBJ2-6; cdr3_aa: ASSAGGFGANVLT
d_call: NA; v_call: TRBV12-3/TRBV12-4; j_call: TRBJ2-3; cdr3_aa: ASSSSYTDTQY
d_call: TRBD1; v_call: TRBV5-5; j_call: TRBJ1-5; cdr3_aa: ASSQGTEWAQH
d_call: TRBD1; v_call: TRBV28; j_call: TRBJ2-7; cdr3_aa: ASSIQGANSYEQY
d_call: TRBD1; v_call: TRBV5-5; j_call: TRBJ1-2; cdr3_aa: ASSPGQGRANYGYT
d_call: TRBD1; v_call: TRBV5-1; j_call: TRBJ1-4; cdr3_aa: ASSLEGGGEKLF
d_call: TRBD1; v_call: TRBV6-1; j_call: TRBJ2-1; cdr3_aa: ASSETGRPSYNEQF
d_call: NA; v_call: TRBV5-1; j_call: TRBJ1-1; cdr3_aa: ASSLISRNLLNTEAF